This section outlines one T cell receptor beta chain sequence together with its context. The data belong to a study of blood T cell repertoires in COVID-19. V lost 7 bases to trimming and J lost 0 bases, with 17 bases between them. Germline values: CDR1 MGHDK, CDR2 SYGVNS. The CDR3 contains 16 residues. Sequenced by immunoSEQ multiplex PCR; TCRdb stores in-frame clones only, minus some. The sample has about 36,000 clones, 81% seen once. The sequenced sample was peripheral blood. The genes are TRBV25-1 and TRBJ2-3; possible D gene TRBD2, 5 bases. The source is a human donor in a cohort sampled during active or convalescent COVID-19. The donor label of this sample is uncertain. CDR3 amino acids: CASIGRGALSTDTQYF. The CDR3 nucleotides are TGTGCCAGCATTGGACGGGGAGCGTTAAGCACAGATACGCAGTATTTT.